The 27 T cell receptor beta chains listed next were all sequenced from one sample in a study of shared T cell receptors in the human thymus. Assay: immunoSEQ multiplex PCR; the TCRdb copy retains only in-frame clones and omits some. The top ten hold 0.0095% to 0.012% of the sample, which has hundreds of thousands of clones, 88% seen once. The data were also submitted as part of a second study, on human thymus T cells.

Sequencing was carried out using thymocytes. The receptors come from a boy under two years old with a congenital heart defect.

The rearrangement uses TRBV14 and TRBJ1-4, with TRBD1 matching over 11 bases. J gave up 4 bases and V 0 bases, and 7 bases lay outside the gene matches. CDR1 is SGHDN, CDR2 FVKESK, per germline. The CDR3 is 18 residues long. The CDR3 DNA sequence: TGTGCCAGCAGCCAAGAAGGGGGGACAGGGGGGATTAATGAAAAACTGTTTTTT. Protein product: CASSQEGGTGGINEKLFF.

V gene TRBV7-6 combines with J gene TRBJ1-5, with 8 bases identical to TRBD1. Germline V gene lookup returns CDR1 SGHVS and CDR2 FNYEAQ. CDR3 length: 14 residues. The junction had 7 bases not matched to a gene; V was cut back by 5 bases and J by 7 bases. The CDR3 bases are TGTGCCAGCAGCGTACAGGGGGGAGGACAGCCCCAGCATTTT. Amino acid sequence: CASSVQGGGQPQHF.

The rearrangement joins TRBV10-3 to TRBJ2-3, with 8 positions matching TRBD1. The V gene's germline CDR1 is ENHRY and CDR2 SYGVKD. Trimming removed 2 bases from V and 2 bases from J; junction bases left unmatched: 6. The CDR3 extends over 16 amino acids. The CDR3 reads CAISERQGPVTDTQYF. The CDR3 region has the DNA TGTGCCATCAGTGAGCGACAGGGGCCCGTCACAGATACGCAGTATTTT.

The chain is built from TRBV9 and TRBJ2-2; the match to TRBD2 covers 14 bases. The germline V gene has CDR1 SGDLS and CDR2 YYNGEE. V was pared by 1 base and J by 2 bases, with 4 bases of the junction left unmatched. This CDR3 has 18 residues. The CDR3: CASSVLTSGRANTGELFF. The CDR3 bases are TGTGCCAGCAGCGTATTGACTAGCGGGAGGGCCAACACCGGGGAGCTGTTTTTT.

In its sample, this clone was seen once. This chain links TRBV27 with TRBJ2-1, with 9 bases that match TRBD1. Germline values: CDR1 MNHEY, CDR2 SMNVEV (reference sequence). V was clipped by 7 bases and J by 7 bases; unmatched bases: 8. CDR3 length: 14 residues. CDR3 sequence: CASTCRTGENEQFF. CDR3 DNA sequence: TGTGCCAGCACTTGCCGGACAGGGGAGAATGAGCAGTTCTTC.

V gene TRBV5-4 combines with J gene TRBJ2-1, with a weak D call TRBD1 (5 bases). The germline gives CDR1 SGHNT, CDR2 YYREEE (reference sequence). This CDR3 is built from 15 residues. V was cut by 3 bases and J by 0 bases, with 10 bases left in between. The CDR3 here is CASSYSQGSYNEQFF. The CDR3 bases are TGTGCCAGCAGCTACTCGCAGGGCTCCTACAATGAGCAGTTCTTC.

The table lists this clone with a few counts. The chain links TRBV29-1 to TRBJ2-7; D remains unclear. V gave up 0 bases and J gave up 5 bases, with 8 bases separating them. The CDR3 sequence is 12 residues long. Germline CDR1 is SQVTM and CDR2 is ANQGSEA. CDR3 loop: CSVEDPLDEQYF. In DNA, the CDR3 is TGCAGCGTTGAAGACCCGTTAGACGAGCAGTACTTC.

The genes are TRBV5-1 and TRBJ2-7; 9 nucleotides match TRBD2. Per the germline V gene, CDR1 is SGHRS and CDR2 is YFSETQ. The trim removed 5 bases at V and 4 bases at J, leaving 13 bases unmatched. The CDR3 length is 16 residues. CDR3 sequence: CASSPDSTSGRYEQYF. CDR3 bases: TGCGCCAGCAGTCCCGACTCGACTAGCGGTAGGTACGAGCAGTACTTC.

The V and J genes are TRBV5-1 and TRBJ2-5, with D perhaps matching TRBD1 (5 bases). The tail of the sequence fits TRBJ2-7 better, so the J call may be wrong. The germline CDR1 and CDR2 sequences are SGHRS and YFSETQ. This CDR3 comprises 15 residues. CDR3 sequence (DNA): TGCGCCAGCAGCTCCGACAGACCCTTCTCCTACGAGCAGTACTTC. It codes for CASSSDRPFSYEQYF.

The chain uses TRBV6-5 and TRBJ2-7; 11 bases are a match to TRBD2. V shed 4 bases, J shed 2 bases, and the junction held 7 bases outside the gene matches. CDR1 MNHEY and CDR2 SVGAGI come from the germline V gene. The CDR3 covers 16 residues. CDR3 in amino acids: CASSFTTSGVTYEQYF. The CDR3 DNA reads TGTGCCAGCAGTTTTACGACTAGCGGGGTCACCTACGAGCAGTACTTC.

V usage is TRBV4-3 and J usage is TRBJ2-1; TRBD1 aligns across 9 bases. Germline trimming cut 0 bases from V and 6 bases from J; bases unmatched to any gene: 6. The CDR3 has 16 residues. The germline V gene has CDR1 LGHNA and CDR2 YSLEER. The DNA for the CDR3 is TGCGCCAGCAGCCAAGAACGGGACAGGGTCGGCAATGAGCAGTTCTTC. It is translated as CASSQERDRVGNEQFF.

This chain uses TRBV5-1 with TRBJ2-3, with 8 bases lining up with TRBD1. This CDR3 contains 15 residues. The V and J ends lost 4 bases and 5 bases, in that order; junction bases with no gene match: 9. Germline V gives CDR1 SGHRS, CDR2 YFSETQ. The CDR3 region has the DNA TGCGCCAGCAGCCGCCCAGGACAGGGACTAGATACGCAGTATTTT. Protein: CASSRPGQGLDTQYF.

This chain joins TRBV5-5 and TRBJ2-1, with TRBD1 identical over 8 bases. CDR1 is SGHKS and CDR2 is YYEKEE in the germline V gene (reference sequence). V dropped 0 bases and J dropped 2; count of bases not matched to a gene: 4. This CDR3 is built from 16 residues. The CDR3 protein is CASSLGDRYAYNEQFF. DNA of the CDR3: TGTGCCAGCAGCTTGGGGGACAGGTACGCCTACAATGAGCAGTTCTTC.

The chain links TRBV6-6 to TRBJ2-7; 12 bases fit TRBD1. The J segment lost 7 bases and the V segment lost 5 bases, leaving 12 bases of the junction unmatched. This CDR3 region has 16 residues. CDR1 and CDR2 (germline): MNHNY, SVGAGI (reference sequence). This CDR3 is CASSLYPGQGAREQYF. As DNA, the CDR3 is TGTGCCAGCAGTCTTTATCCGGGACAGGGGGCTCGGGAGCAGTACTTC.

The chain has TRBV5-1 and TRBJ2-5; 7 bases align to TRBD1. The CDR3 extends over 16 amino acids. Trimming removed 4 bases from V and 5 bases from J; junction bases left unmatched: 14. CDR1 and CDR2 from the germline V gene are SGHRS and YFSETQ. The CDR3 here is CASSGTFTGVDETQYF. The CDR3 DNA reads as TGCGCCAGCAGCGGGACGTTTACAGGGGTGGACGAGACCCAGTACTTC.

The chain uses TRBV6-5 and TRBJ2-7; 9 bases map to TRBD1. CDR1 and CDR2 (germline): MNHEY, SVGAGI. CDR3 length: 15 residues. Trimming at V came to 6 bases and at J to 7 bases, leaving 13 bases not matched to a gene. In DNA form, the CDR3 reads TGTGCCAGCAGGGAACCGGGACAGGGACCTTTGGAGCAGTACTTC. Translated, it gives CASREPGQGPLEQYF.

The genes are TRBV14 and TRBJ2-3; TRBD1 is a possible D gene (5 bases). CDR3 length: 15 amino acids. From germline, CDR1 is SGHDN and CDR2 FVKESK. With 2 bases removed from V and 2 bases from J, the gap between germline ends came to 11 bases. CDR3 in amino acids: CASSQRQTNTDTQYF. The CDR3 nucleotides are TGTGCCAGCAGCCAACGACAGACGAACACAGATACGCAGTATTTT. Together with reference TRBV14 and TRBJ2-3, the CDR3 gives the full variable domain: EAGVTQFPSHSVIEKGQTVTLRCDPISGHDNLYWYRRVMGKEIKFLLHFVKESKQDESGMPNNRFLAERTGGTYSTLKVQPAELEDSGVYFCASSQRQTNTDTQYFGPGTRLTVL.

The genes are TRBV28 and TRBJ2-5; 7 bases align to TRBD2. J gave up 5 bases and V 7 bases, and 10 bases lay outside the gene matches. This CDR3 region has 14 residues. The germline CDR1 and CDR2 sequences are MDHEN and SYDVKM. The CDR3 loop is CASNRSGERETQYF. In DNA form, the CDR3 reads TGTGCCAGCAACCGGAGCGGGGAGAGGGAGACCCAGTACTTC.

The J gene is TRBJ2-3, the V gene TRBV5-6; 10 bases fit TRBD2. Germline loops: CDR1 SGHDT, CDR2 YYEEEE. The CDR3 totals 16 residues. V was clipped by 0 bases and J by 8 bases; unmatched bases: 9. The CDR3 nucleotides read TGTGCCAGCAGCTTGGGGGCAGCGGGAGGGCCATGTACGCAGTATTTT. It codes for CASSLGAAGGPCTQYF. Full variable domain (missing parts from reference TRBV5-6 and TRBJ2-3): DAGVTQSPTHLIKTRGQQVTLRCSPKSGHDTVSWYQQALGQGPQFIFQYYEEEERQRGNFPDRFSGHQFPNYSSELNVNALLLGDSALYLCASSLGAAGGPCTQYFGPGTRLTVL.

The rearrangement links TRBV5-4 to TRBJ2-3; TRBD1 agrees at 11 bases. V lost 5 bases, J lost 7 bases, and 9 bases stayed unmatched. Germline CDR1 and CDR2: SGHNT and YYREEE (reference sequence). The CDR3 loop spans 15 amino acids. The CDR3 DNA sequence: TGTGCCAGCAGGTATCCGGGACAGGGGGACCATACGCAGTATTTT. Translated: CASRYPGQGDHTQYF.

The rearrangement uses TRBV5-4 and TRBJ2-2; 7 positions agree with TRBD2. V trimming: 4 bases; J trimming: 5 bases; junction bases outside the gene matches: 8. Germline CDR1 reads SGHNT; CDR2 reads YYREEE (reference sequence). The CDR3 runs 15 residues. In DNA form, the CDR3 reads TGTGCCAGCAGCCCGACCAGCGGGGATACCGGGGAGCTGTTTTTT. This translates into CASSPTSGDTGELFF.

The V call is TRBV2, the J call TRBJ2-7; no clear D. The ends were cut back, 1 base at V and 2 bases at J, with 12 bases in the middle. The CDR3 has 15 residues. CDR1 and CDR2 (germline): SNHLY, FYNNEI. CDR3 DNA: TGTGCCAGCAGTGAAGGCTCTAAAAACCCCTACGAGCAGTACTTC. Amino acid sequence: CASSEGSKNPYEQYF.

The rearrangement joins TRBV5-3 to TRBJ2-7; the D gene is possibly TRBD2 (6 bases). TRBV5-3 belongs to the ORF category, with a function that is uncertain. The CDR3 totals 16 residues. Trimming left V 4 bases short and J 2 bases short, with 19 bases between. CDR3 bases: TGTGCCAGAAGCCCTTCTGGCCAGCGGGTCACCTACGAGCAGTACTTC. Translation: CARSPSGQRVTYEQYF.

This sequence joins TRBV30 and TRBJ2-3; 10 nucleotides line up with TRBD2. The CDR3 spans 13 residues. The germline CDR1 and CDR2 sequences are GTSNPN and SVGIG (reference sequence). V lost 4 bases to trimming and J lost 4 bases; unmatched junction nucleotides: 2. CDR3 DNA: TGTGCCTGGATAGCGGGAGGTCCAGATACGCAGTATTTT. The encoded protein is CAWIAGGPDTQYF.

The chain carries TRBV4-3 and TRBJ2-3, with TRBD2 as a possible D gene (6 bases). CDR3 size: 14 residues. Trimming removed 4 bases from V and 3 bases from J, with 11 bases in between. Germline values: CDR1 LGHNA, CDR2 YSLEER. CDR3 amino acids: CASSRIGGTDTQYF. CDR3 in DNA: TGCGCCAGCAGCCGAATCGGGGGAACAGATACGCAGTATTTT.

The V call is TRBV27, the J call TRBJ2-5, with 9 nucleotides matching TRBD2. J was trimmed by 4 bases and V by 9 bases; bases with no gene match: 9. CDR1 is MNHEY, CDR2 SMNVEV, per germline (reference sequence). This CDR3 is 14 amino acids long. CDR3 sequence reads: CARTTSGEVETQYF. CDR3 coding DNA: TGTGCCAGGACGACTAGCGGCGAAGTAGAGACCCAGTACTTC.

The chain recombines TRBV5-6 with TRBJ2-1, with D uncertain. The CDR3 extends over 15 amino acids. Germline V gene sequence: CDR1 SGHDT, CDR2 YYEEEE. V dropped 0 bases and J dropped 4 bases, with 11 bases sitting between them. The CDR3 DNA follows: TGTGCCAGCAGCTTGGGGGCCCGCCCTTACAATGAGCAGTTCTTC. Translated: CASSLGARPYNEQFF.